These 18 T cell receptor beta chains were all obtained from the same sample, sequenced in a study of CD8 T cells in ankylosing spondylitis. Each CDR3 protein is one row after TCRdb ran MiXCR on the 5' RACE reads. The table includes approximately 28,000 distinct CDR3 sequences, approximately 7.9% detected once. The specimen sequenced was blood. The source is a male donor with ankylosing spondylitis or in good health (not recorded which).

This clonotype was observed a handful of times. The chain joins TRBV20-1 to TRBJ2-7, with a tentative D call TRBD2 (5 bases). CDR3 length equals 11 residues. Between the trimmed V and J ends, which lost 4 bases and 4 bases, there was a span of 8 bases. CDR1 and CDR2 from the germline V gene are DFQATT and SNEGSKA (reference sequence). The CDR3: CSATGEYEQYF. CDR3 in DNA: TGCAGTGCTACCGGGGAATACGAGCAGTACTTC.

The rearrangement links TRBV7-2 to TRBJ2-5; TRBD1 agrees at 9 bases. Losses at the gene ends were 2 bases for V and 2 bases for J; bases not matched to a gene: 3. CDR1 is SGHTA, CDR2 FQGNSA, per germline. This CDR3 contains 15 residues. The CDR3 nucleotides read TGTGCCAGCAGCTTAACAGGGGGCCAACAAGAGACCCAGTACTTC. Its protein product is CASSLTGGQQETQYF.

This clonotype was seen only a few times. This CDR3 is CASNGGWNSNQPQHF. The CDR3 coding sequence is TGTGCCAGCAATGGGGGGTGGAATAGCAATCAGCCCCAGCATTTT. The rearrangement links TRBV28 to TRBJ1-5; TRBD1 might be the D (5 bases). Trimming shortened V by 7 bases and J by 0 bases, and 13 bases separated the two germline ends. There are 15 residues in the CDR3. Germline-derived CDR1 and CDR2 are MDHEN and SYDVKM.

This sequence joins TRBV28 and TRBJ2-3, with no clear D. Trimming took 3 bases from V and 5 from J, leaving 15 bases between them. The CDR3 loop spans 15 amino acids. The germline gives CDR1 MDHEN, CDR2 SYDVKM. The CDR3: CASSLSLAVGDTQYF. CDR3 nucleotide sequence: TGTGCCAGCAGTTTGTCACTGGCCGTCGGAGATACGCAGTATTTT.

By proportion, this clonotype is medium-sized. The chain carries TRBV29-1 and TRBJ2-5, with TRBD1 matching over 7 bases. Germline CDR1 SQVTM, CDR2 ANQGSEA. The length of the CDR3 is 13 residues. CDR3 protein: CSDQPGGMGTQYF. CDR3 DNA: TGCAGTGATCAACCAGGGGGAATGGGGACCCAGTACTTC.

This clonotype was seen many times. This chain joins TRBV4-3 and TRBJ2-7, with D hard to call. The CDR3 loop spans 13 amino acids. V lost 1 base to trimming and J lost 3 bases, with 7 bases between them. The germline V gene encodes CDR1 LGHNA and CDR2 YSLEER. CDR3 amino acids: CASSQAQRYEQYF. The CDR3 DNA reads TGCGCCAGCAGCCAAGCGCAACGCTACGAGCAGTACTTC.

This clonotype was counted between two and nine times. This chain joins TRBV29-1 and TRBJ2-1, with 13 bases fitting TRBD2. Germline values: CDR1 SQVTM, CDR2 ANQGSEA. The V and J ends lost 6 bases and 8 bases, in that order; junction bases with no gene match: 10. This CDR3 has 15 residues. The CDR3 here is CSVARTSGRADEQFF. The CDR3 DNA is TGCAGCGTCGCCCGCACTAGCGGGAGGGCCGATGAGCAGTTCTTC.

This chain uses TRBV7-3 with TRBJ2-2; 11 bases map to TRBD2. Looked up from germline, CDR1 is SGHTA and CDR2 is FQGTGA. After removal of 1 base from V and 0 bases from J, the junction contained 4 bases not matched to a gene. The length of the CDR3 is 18 residues. CDR3 protein: CASSLRRLAGTNTGELFF. The DNA of the CDR3 is TGTGCCAGCAGCTTAAGAAGACTAGCGGGGACGAACACCGGGGAGCTGTTTTTT.

This clonotype was seen only a few times. The chain is built from TRBV12-3 or TRBV12-4 and TRBJ2-5; D ambiguous. V lost 0 bases and J lost 5, with 4 bases in between. The CDR3 runs 12 residues. In DNA, the CDR3 is TGTGCCAGCAGTTTAGCGGTGGAGACCCAGTACTTC. Its translation: CASSLAVETQYF.

This clonotype showed up many times. This chain joins TRBV20-1 and TRBJ2-1; D is ambiguous. CDR1 and CDR2 from the germline V gene are DFQATT and SNEGSKA (reference sequence). Trimming left V 3 bases short and J 0 bases short, with 9 bases between. The CDR3 is 14 residues long. DNA for the CDR3: TGCAGTGCTAGTCCGACAAACTCCTACAATGAGCAGTTCTTC. Its translation: CSASPTNSYNEQFF.

This clonotype appeared a few times. The J gene is TRBJ2-2, the V gene TRBV6-5; a possible D gene is TRBD1 (6 bases). Germline values: CDR1 MNHEY, CDR2 SVGAGI. V lost 6 bases, J lost 4 bases, and 15 bases lay in between. This CDR3 is 15 amino acids long. In nucleotides, the CDR3 is TGTGCCAGCAGACCTACAGGGTGGGGCACCGGGGAGCTGTTTTTT. It translates to CASRPTGWGTGELFF.

DNA for the CDR3: TGCGCCAGCAGCCAAGGGTGGCAAAGGGCCACTGAAGCTTTCTTT. Translating gives CASSQGWQRATEAFF. V usage is TRBV4-3 and J usage is TRBJ1-1, with D uncertain. This CDR3 is built from 15 residues. Trimming took off 1 base at V and 4 bases at J, with 13 bases between the two ends. Per germline, CDR1 LGHNA and CDR2 YSLEER.

Only a few counts were recorded for this clonotype. V usage is TRBV25-1 and J usage is TRBJ2-4; TRBD2 might be the D (6 bases). This CDR3 is 15 amino acids long. From germline, CDR1 is MGHDK and CDR2 SYGVNS. V dropped 1 base and J dropped 2 bases, with 9 bases sitting between them. Written as DNA, the CDR3 is TGTGCCAGCAGTGAATTCGGGGGAACCAAAAACATTCAGTACTTC. Translation: CASSEFGGTKNIQYF. Full variable domain (outside the CDR3, taken from reference TRBV25-1 and TRBJ2-4): EADIYQTPRYLVIGTGKKITLECSQTMGHDKMYWYQQDPGMELHLIHYSYGVNSTEKGDLSSESTVSRIRTEHFPLTLESARPSHTSQYLCASSEFGGTKNIQYFGAGTRLSVL.

This clonotype showed up just a few times. The genes are TRBV4-3 and TRBJ2-1, with a weak D call TRBD2 (5 bases). V lost 2 bases to trimming and J lost 10 bases, with 9 bases between them. CDR3 length: 12 amino acids. The germline CDR1 and CDR2 sequences are LGHNA and YSLEER. DNA of the CDR3: TGCGCCAGCAGCCAACGGACTGGCGAGCAGTTCTTC. It encodes CASSQRTGEQFF.

This clonotype was counted only a few times. The V call is TRBV7-2, the J call TRBJ1-5; no reliable D call. Germline CDR1 is SGHTA and CDR2 is FQGNSA. The CDR3 length is 13 residues. Between the trimmed V and J ends, which lost 0 bases and 5 bases, there was a span of 5 bases. As DNA, the CDR3 is TGTGCCAGCAGCTTAGCGGGCGATCAGCCCCAGCATTTT. Its translation is CASSLAGDQPQHF. Full variable domain (missing parts from reference TRBV7-2 and TRBJ1-5): GAGVSQSPSNKVTEKGKDVELRCDPISGHTALYWYRQSLGQGLEFLIYFQGNSAPDKSGLPSDRFSAERTGGSVSTLTIQRTQQEDSAVYLCASSLAGDQPQHFGDGTRLSIL.

This clonotype was counted between two and nine times. The chain combines TRBV12-3 or TRBV12-4 with TRBJ1-5, with 8 nucleotides matching TRBD1. The J segment lost 5 bases and the V segment lost 5 bases, leaving 5 bases of the junction unmatched. This CDR3 region has 14 residues. As DNA, the CDR3 is TGTGCCAGCAGTGATCAGGGGGCAGATCAGCCCCAGCATTTT. Encoded protein: CASSDQGADQPQHF.

This clonotype was picked up many times. CDR3 bases: TGTGCCAGCAGCTTAGAAGCCAGGGAAGCAGATACGCAGTATTTT. It yields the protein CASSLEAREADTQYF. V and J are TRBV7-2 and TRBJ2-3, with TRBD1 as a possible D gene (5 bases). V was trimmed by 1 base and J by 4 bases, leaving 12 bases between them. The CDR3 totals 15 residues. Germline CDR1 reads SGHTA; CDR2 reads FQGNSA.

This clonotype has just a few counts. This rearrangement joins TRBV4-2 to TRBJ2-7; tentatively, D is TRBD2 (6 bases). The germline V gene has CDR1 LGHNA and CDR2 YNFKEQ. The length of the CDR3 is 15 residues. V shed 4 bases and J shed 0 bases, with 13 bases lying between them. CDR3 nucleotides: TGTGCCAGCAGCCTGAGCGGGTTAAGCTCCTACGAGCAGTACTTC. Protein: CASSLSGLSSYEQYF.